The 6 T cell receptor beta chains below all came from one sample that was sequenced in a study of T cells in Graves' hyperthyroidism and ophthalmopathy. Authors of the study amplified TCR beta CDR3 regions from RNA transcripts. The HTBI primer set was used in a first-round RT-PCR of the TCR CDR3. MiXCR, applied by TCRdb to the multiplex PCR reads, yields one record per CDR3 protein. Among about 500,000 distinct CDR3 sequences listed, approximately 15% were seen once. Sample: blood. The receptors shown here come from a woman between 18 and 29 years old with Graves' hyperthyroidism.

This clonotype has at least ten counts. The chain joins TRBV29-1 to TRBJ2-1, with 8 bases matching TRBD2. V shed 3 bases and J 6 bases; nucleotides not matched to a gene: 4. The CDR3 loop spans 13 amino acids. Germline CDR1 is SQVTM and CDR2 is ANQGSEA. The CDR3 DNA follows: TGCAGCGTTGACGGGAGGGTGGGCAATGAGCAGTTCTTC. Translation gives CSVDGRVGNEQFF.

This clonotype appeared a few times. The CDR3 is CASSFLTTVPDTQYF. The CDR3 DNA reads TGTGCCAGCAGTTTCTTGACTACTGTACCAGATACGCAGTATTTT. The rearrangement uses TRBV27 and TRBJ2-3, with D possibly matching TRBD2 (5 bases). This CDR3 region has 15 residues. CDR1 and CDR2 (germline): MNHEY, SMNVEV (reference sequence). V dropped 3 bases and J dropped 4 bases, with 14 bases sitting between them.

This clonotype was observed a handful of times. The CDR3 region has the DNA TGCAGTGCTAGAGCGGGCACGCAACTCACAGATACGCAGTATTTT. It translates to CSARAGTQLTDTQYF. The J gene is TRBJ2-3, the V gene TRBV20-1; D remains unclear. The germline V gene has CDR1 DFQATT and CDR2 SNEGSKA (reference sequence). The ends were cut back, 1 base at V and 2 bases at J, with 13 bases in the middle. CDR3 length: 15 amino acids.

This clonotype was recorded many times. J is TRBJ1-6 and V is TRBV19; no clear D. Germline CDR1 reads LNHDA; CDR2 reads SQIVND (reference sequence). The ends were cut back, 7 bases at V and 1 base at J, with 11 bases in the middle. CDR3 length: 15 residues. DNA of the CDR3: TGTGCCAGTATGGCGAGGGAATCCTATAATTCACCCCTCCACTTT. Translated: CASMARESYNSPLHF.

This clonotype appeared a few times. The chain links TRBV19 to TRBJ1-5; D gene ambiguous. Germline-derived CDR1 and CDR2 are LNHDA and SQIVND (reference sequence). V lost 6 bases and J 5 bases, leaving 14 bases between the germline ends. This CDR3 is 14 amino acids long. The CDR3 sequence is CASRETTAYQPQHF. CDR3 nucleotides: TGTGCCAGTAGAGAAACCACAGCCTATCAGCCCCAGCATTTT.

This clonotype was detected many times. The rearrangement links TRBV19 to TRBJ2-2; either TRBD1 or TRBD2 may fit D (5 bases each). This CDR3 contains 15 residues. The germline V gene encodes CDR1 LNHDA and CDR2 SQIVND (reference sequence). V was trimmed by 4 bases and J by 0 bases, leaving 9 bases between them. The CDR3 reads CASSRWGTNTGELFF. The CDR3, as DNA: TGTGCCAGTAGTAGATGGGGGACGAACACCGGGGAGCTGTTTTTT.